The clone carrying this T cell receptor beta chain was seen just once. Germline assignment: CDR1 DFQATT and CDR2 SNEGSKA (reference sequence). V shed 3 bases and J 0 bases; nucleotides not matched to a gene: 9. The CDR3 contains 17 residues. This entry comes from a study of blood T cell repertoires in COVID-19. Study in general: Sites in the United States, Italy and Spain provided acute and convalescent COVID-19 samples. Nucleic acid was either cDNA or gDNA, and it came from T cells, B-cell-depleted T cells, or PBMCs.

The table came from immunoSEQ multiplex PCR; TCRdb's copy has only in-frame clones and leaves some out. Of approximately 13,000 clones in the sample, about 88% were seen once. This chain uses TRBV20-1 with TRBJ2-3; 10 bases agree with TRBD2. The receptor was isolated from a human donor in a cohort sampled during active COVID-19. Sequencing was done on a sample of peripheral blood. For the CDR3, the DNA is TGCAGTGCTAGTGGGCTAGCGGGGGAGATGAGCACAGATACGCAGTATTTT. This sequence encodes CSASGLAGEMSTDTQYF.